The next 27 T cell receptor beta chains were all read from a single sample in a study of blood T cell repertoires in COVID-19. This table comes from immunoSEQ multiplex PCR, and its TCRdb copy is limited to in-frame clones, with some not included. The sample shows 300,000 to 450,000 clones, about nine tenths of them seen only once. Material: PBMCs or T cells enriched from blood (not recorded which). These receptors were collected from a woman aged 25 to 39 who had been exposed to COVID-19.

The V call is TRBV28, the J call TRBJ2-3; 10 nucleotides line up with TRBD2. J lost 5 bases, V lost 6 bases, and 8 bases had no gene match. In germline, CDR1 is MDHEN, CDR2 SYDVKM. The CDR3 totals 15 residues. Here the CDR3 DNA reads TGTGCCAGCAGCCAGAGCGGGAGGGCCGGAGATACGCAGTATTTT. This translates into CASSQSGRAGDTQYF.

The rearrangement uses TRBV24-1 and TRBJ2-2; 11 bases align to TRBD1. With V trimmed by 0 bases and J by 4 bases, 6 bases remained unmatched. CDR3 length: 18 amino acids. In germline, CDR1 is KGHDR, CDR2 SFDVKD. The CDR3 region has the DNA TGTGCCACCAGTGATTTGGGGGGACAGGGGGGCCCCACCGGGGAGCTGTTTTTT. Translating it yields CATSDLGGQGGPTGELFF.

This chain joins TRBV7-6 and TRBJ1-5, with TRBD1 identical over 8 bases. Germline-derived CDR1 and CDR2 are SGHVS and FNYEAQ. V was clipped by 5 bases and J by 0 bases; unmatched bases: 6. CDR3 size: 16 residues. CDR3 loop: CASSPGTGYSNQPQHF. The CDR3 DNA is TGTGCCAGCAGCCCCGGGACAGGTTATAGCAATCAGCCCCAGCATTTT. The whole variable domain, remainder taken from reference TRBV7-6 and TRBJ1-5, is GAGVSQSPRYKVTKRGQDVALRCDPISGHVSLYWYRQALGQGPEFLTYFNYEAQQDKSGLPNDRFSAERPEGSISTLTIQRTEQRDSAMYRCASSPGTGYSNQPQHFGDGTRLSIL.

The chain joins TRBV6-5 to TRBJ1-5, with no clear D. Trimming removed 2 bases at V and 0 bases at J, with 8 bases between. CDR1 and CDR2 from the germline V gene are MNHEY and SVGAGI. CDR3 size: 15 residues. The CDR3 reads CASSYGADSNQPQHF. As DNA, the CDR3 is TGTGCCAGCAGTTACGGTGCAGATAGCAATCAGCCCCAGCATTTT.

This sequence joins TRBV7-8 and TRBJ2-7; D might be TRBD2 (5 bases). V dropped 5 bases and J dropped 2 bases, with 19 bases sitting between them. Germline V gene lookup returns CDR1 SGHVS and CDR2 FQNEAQ. This CDR3 comprises 16 residues. The CDR3 region has the DNA TGTGCCAGCAGCAAAAGAGGGCAGGAGAGGGCCTACGAGCAGTACTTC. It is translated as CASSKRGQERAYEQYF.

The V and J genes are TRBV5-4 and TRBJ2-2; TRBD1 matches at 11 bases. V shed 5 bases and J 1 base; nucleotides not matched to a gene: 1. The CDR3 covers 15 residues. Looked up from germline, CDR1 is SGHNT and CDR2 is YYREEE (reference sequence). CDR3 DNA sequence: TGTGCCAGCAGGGGACAGGGGGTGAACACCGGGGAGCTGTTTTTT. Its translation: CASRGQGVNTGELFF. Combining the CDR3 with reference TRBV5-4 and TRBJ2-2 gives the whole variable domain ETGVTQSPTHLIKTRGQQVTLRCSSQSGHNTVSWYQQALGQGPQFIFQYYREEENGRGNFPPRFSGLQFPNYSSELNVNALELDDSALYLCASRGQGVNTGELFFGEGSRLTVL.

This chain links TRBV3-1 (or the pseudogene TRBV3-2) with TRBJ1-6; a possible D gene is TRBD1 (6 bases). The CDR3 has 12 amino acids. Germline V gene lookup returns CDR1 LGHDT and CDR2 YNNKEL (reference sequence). V was clipped by 4 bases and J by 10 bases, with 8 bases between them. CDR3 loop: CASSPGGSPLHF. The CDR3 region has the DNA TGTGCCAGCAGCCCGGGGGGCTCACCCCTCCACTTT.

The genes are TRBV25-1 and TRBJ1-2, with TRBD1 as a possible D gene (6 bases). Germline lookup yields CDR1 MGHDK and CDR2 SYGVNS. CDR3 length: 17 amino acids. V was trimmed by 3 bases and J by 4 bases, leaving 21 bases between them. CDR3 sequence reads: CASSDRPHSKDSYGYTF. In DNA, the CDR3 is TGTGCCAGCAGTGATCGGCCACACTCCAAGGACAGCTATGGCTACACCTTC.

This clone appeared a few times. V and J are TRBV14 and TRBJ2-2; 7 nucleotides align to TRBD1. Germline V gives CDR1 SGHDN, CDR2 FVKESK. The V segment lost 4 bases and the J segment 7 bases; nucleotides outside the gene matches: 9. The CDR3 runs 15 residues. CDR3 sequence: CASSPETGRHGELFF. The CDR3, as DNA: TGTGCCAGCAGCCCTGAGACAGGGCGCCACGGGGAGCTGTTTTTT.

The rearrangement joins TRBV6-5 to TRBJ2-7; tentative D call: TRBD1 (5 bases). Trimming left V 2 bases short and J 2 bases short, with 10 bases between. Looked up from germline, CDR1 is MNHEY and CDR2 is SVGAGI. The CDR3 length is 14 residues. CDR3: CASSYPGHPYEQYF. The DNA of the CDR3 is TGTGCCAGCAGTTACCCCGGACACCCCTACGAGCAGTACTTC.

The genes are TRBV10-3 and TRBJ1-6; 8 bases fit TRBD1. CDR3 length: 16 residues. CDR1 ENHRY and CDR2 SYGVKD come from the germline V gene. Trimming at V came to 3 bases and at J to 9 bases, leaving 10 bases not matched to a gene. The CDR3 region has the DNA TGTGCCATCAGTGAAAGCGCAGGGGGCGAGAGTTCACCCCTCCACTTT. Amino acid sequence: CAISESAGGESSPLHF.

V usage is TRBV6-5 and J usage is TRBJ2-7, with 11 bases fitting TRBD2. The CDR3 covers 15 residues. The V gene's germline CDR1 is MNHEY and CDR2 SVGAGI. After removal of 2 bases from V and 3 bases from J, the junction contained 3 bases not matched to a gene. The CDR3 sequence: CASSYTSGGVYEQYF. DNA of the CDR3: TGTGCCAGCAGTTACACTAGCGGGGGTGTCTACGAGCAGTACTTC.

This clone was recorded once. V and J are TRBV2 and TRBJ2-2; D is perhaps TRBD2 (6 bases). Germline CDR1 and CDR2: SNHLY and FYNNEI. V was pared by 6 bases and J by 0 bases, with 20 bases between. The CDR3 length is 18 residues. The CDR3 region has the DNA TGTGCCAGCAGCTGGAAACTAGCTGACCAGCCGAACACCGGGGAGCTGTTTTTT. This translates into CASSWKLADQPNTGELFF.

The CDR3 reads CASTTGQGAYNEQFF. The CDR3 region has the DNA TGCGCCAGCACCACGGGACAGGGGGCTTACAATGAGCAGTTCTTC. V gene TRBV10-2 combines with J gene TRBJ2-1; 12 nucleotides align to TRBD1. There are 15 residues in the CDR3. V lost 7 bases to trimming and J lost 4 bases; unmatched junction nucleotides: 5. CDR1 is WSHSY, CDR2 SAAADI, per germline.

The chain links TRBV6-5 to TRBJ1-1, with D maybe TRBD1 (6 bases). The germline gives CDR1 MNHEY, CDR2 SVGAGI. The length of the CDR3 is 14 residues. V lost 6 bases, J lost 5 bases, and 16 bases lay in between. The DNA for the CDR3 is TGTGCCAGCAGACTACAGGGATGGGAGACTGAAGCTTTCTTT. Its protein is CASRLQGWETEAFF.

The gene calls are TRBV28 and TRBJ1-1; possible D gene TRBD1, 6 bases. V lost 8 bases and J lost 4, with 20 bases in between. The CDR3 covers 15 residues. Germline V gene sequence: CDR1 MDHEN, CDR2 SYDVKM. The CDR3 DNA reads as TGTGCCAGCGTTTCGGTTAACAGGGAACCCACTGAAGCTTTCTTT. Translated, it gives CASVSVNREPTEAFF. Filled out from reference TRBV28 and TRBJ1-1, the complete variable domain reads DVKVTQSSRYLVKRTGEKVFLECVQDMDHENMFWYRQDPGLGLRLIYFSYDVKMKEKGDIPEGYSVSREKKERFSLILESASTNQTSMYLCASVSVNREPTEAFFGQGTRLTVV.

This clone was recorded a few times. The gene calls are TRBV18 and TRBJ2-6; a weak D match, TRBD2 (6 bases). The CDR3 length is 16 residues. Between the trimmed V and J ends, which lost 0 bases and 2 bases, there was a span of 8 bases. Germline values: CDR1 KGHSH, CDR2 LQKENI. The CDR3 nucleotides are TGTGCCAGCTCACCACCGGGGGGAGCTGGGGCCAACGTCCTGACTTTC. Translating it yields CASSPPGGAGANVLTF.

This chain uses TRBV6-1 with TRBJ1-1; D might be TRBD1 (5 bases). CDR3 length: 17 amino acids. The germline CDR1 and CDR2 sequences are MNHNS and SASEGT. V lost 3 bases, J lost 6 bases, and 23 bases lay in between. CDR3 sequence reads: CASSDRRGGSVGAEAFF. CDR3 coding DNA: TGTGCCAGCAGTGACCGCCGGGGGGGATCAGTTGGGGCTGAAGCTTTCTTT.

This clone occurred once. This chain connects TRBV29-1 to TRBJ1-2, with D possibly matching TRBD1 (5 bases). The V end lost 4 bases, the J end lost 8 bases, and 20 bases lay between the germline ends. CDR1 and CDR2 (germline): SQVTM, ANQGSEA. The CDR3 is 14 amino acids. The CDR3 spells CSVGDGAPGDGYTF. CDR3 sequence (DNA): TGCAGCGTTGGGGACGGGGCCCCGGGGGACGGCTACACCTTC.

The chain links TRBV19 to TRBJ1-6, with 7 bases lining up with TRBD1. CDR1 and CDR2 (germline): LNHDA, SQIVND (reference sequence). Trimming cost V 6 bases and J 10 bases; bases outside gene matches: 12. The CDR3 consists of 15 residues. In DNA, the CDR3 is TGTGCCAGTAGGATACAGGGGTCCCTTGGGTCACCCCTCCACTTT. Its protein product is CASRIQGSLGSPLHF.

This clone was seen just once. The gene calls are TRBV28 and TRBJ2-1, with a tentative D call TRBD1 (6 bases). Germline-derived CDR1 and CDR2 are MDHEN and SYDVKM. V shed 6 bases and J shed 3 bases, with 15 bases lying between them. The CDR3 length is 15 residues. CDR3 sequence: CASSRTAVVYNEQFF. The CDR3 nucleotides read TGTGCCAGCAGCCGGACAGCGGTGGTCTACAATGAGCAGTTCTTC.

The chain uses TRBV30 and TRBJ2-7; a possible D gene is TRBD2 (6 bases). The germline CDR1 and CDR2 sequences are GTSNPN and SVGIG (reference sequence). Between the trimmed V and J ends, which lost 4 bases and 7 bases, there was a span of 14 bases. This CDR3 is built from 12 residues. The CDR3 DNA reads as TGTGCCTGGAATGGTGGGGCGGGAGAGCAGTACTTC. Translating it yields CAWNGGAGEQYF.

The CDR3 reads CATSRGAGTAFF. The DNA of the CDR3 is TGTGCCACCTCCCGGGGGGCGGGGACGGCTTTCTTT. The chain combines TRBV28 with TRBJ1-1; TRBD1 might be the D (6 bases). Germline CDR1 and CDR2: MDHEN and SYDVKM. This CDR3 has 12 amino acids. Trimming cost V 10 bases and J 11 bases, with 20 bases left between them.

The rearrangement uses TRBV2 and TRBJ2-1; D is perhaps TRBD2 (5 bases). Germline values: CDR1 SNHLY, CDR2 FYNNEI. V was shortened by 9 bases and J by 2 bases, with 14 bases between the two germline ends. There are 14 residues in the CDR3. The CDR3, as DNA: TGTGCCAGTGGAGGTGAGGGCCCCTACAATGAGCAGTTCTTC. Amino acids: CASGGEGPYNEQFF.

J is TRBJ2-4 and V is TRBV6-5; a weak D match, TRBD2 (5 bases). Trimming took off 5 bases at V and 2 bases at J, with 10 bases between the two ends. The CDR3 has 14 amino acids. Germline CDR1 reads MNHEY; CDR2 reads SVGAGI. CDR3 protein: CASSTSSSKNIQYF. The CDR3 DNA reads as TGTGCCAGCAGTACCTCTAGCTCCAAAAACATTCAGTACTTC.

The V gene is TRBV28, the J gene TRBJ1-1; TRBD1 might be the D (5 bases). V lost 5 bases and J 2 bases, leaving 9 bases between the germline ends. CDR1 is MDHEN, CDR2 SYDVKM, per germline. This CDR3 spans 13 amino acids. The CDR3 sequence: CASSPRVNTEAFF. The CDR3 DNA reads TGTGCCAGCAGTCCCAGGGTAAACACTGAAGCTTTCTTT.

The chain links TRBV5-1 to TRBJ2-5; 8 bases match TRBD1. Unmatched junction bases numbered 5, after V lost 4 bases and J lost 3 bases. The CDR3 consists of 14 residues. In germline, CDR1 is SGHRS, CDR2 YFSETQ. CDR3 coding DNA: TGCGCCAGCAGCCCCGGGGACAGGAAAGAGACCCAGTACTTC. Translating gives CASSPGDRKETQYF.